This T cell receptor beta chain was sequenced in a study of blood T cell repertoires in COVID-19. For the study at large: Acute and convalescent COVID-19 specimens originated in the United States, Italy and Spain. PBMCs, B-cell-depleted T cells, or T cells provided the cDNA or gDNA that made up the material.

CDR1 and CDR2 from the germline V gene are SGDLS and YYNGEE. This CDR3 is 14 amino acids long. Trimming took off 1 base at V and 8 bases at J, with 13 bases between the two ends. As originally analysed: Reference gene primer amplification in the assay estimated nucleated cell counts. Libraries were prepared by immunoSEQ multiplex PCR; TCRdb keeps only in-frame clonotypes and omits some of them. The D gene and trimming were derived from the DNA, and the V and J assignments and clone size from that table. The sample has roughly 70,000 clones; over 80% are singletons. The chain links TRBV9 to TRBJ2-4, with D possibly matching TRBD2 (7 bases). Specimen: peripheral blood. This clonotype was obtained from a woman of 80 years or more with active COVID-19. CDR3: CASSVSTGGDIQYF. CDR3 DNA: TGTGCCAGCAGCGTATCTACGGGGGGCGACATTCAGTACTTC. The full variable domain, in which reference TRBV9 and TRBJ2-4 provide the parts outside the CDR3, is DSGVTQTPKHLITATGQRVTLRCSPRSGDLSVYWYQQSLDQGLQFLIQYYNGEERAKGNILERFSAQQFPDLHSELNLSSLELGDSALYFCASSVSTGGDIQYFGAGTRLSVL.